The rows below give T cell receptor beta chains drawn from one sample of a study of T cells in Graves' hyperthyroidism and ophthalmopathy. TCRdb re-called the multiplex PCR reads with MiXCR, one entry per CDR3 protein. The table lists hundreds of thousands of distinct CDR3 sequences, less than 25% of them singletons. Sequencing input: blood. All receptors derive from a woman aged 25-40 years with Graves' ophthalmopathy. Both conserved end residues are part of each CDR3.

cdr3_length v_call cdr3_aa
14 TRBV5-1 CASSLEVTGDGYTF
15 TRBV7-7 CASPTGRGAGNTIYF
16 TRBV28 CASSIPGPVQGWTQYF
14 TRBV7-3 CASSPRAGSYEQYF
15 TRBV30 CAWSVHQGGIGGYTF
14 TRBV14 CASSQNPGTGGLFF
13 TRBV20-1 CSAPGLASETQYF
15 TRBV18 CASSPLETVNSPLHF
15 TRBV6-1 CASRGSGTGRVGYTF
14 TRBV7-2 CASSSPAGTVEQYF
12 TRBV10-3 CAITTGIHEQYF
14 TRBV12-3/TRBV12-4 CASSSIPGSYGYTF
15 TRBV27 CASSFLAQNTGELFF
16 TRBV6-1 CASSVPHSPGFRGYTF
13 TRBV18 CASSPPGHYEQYF
14 TRBV9 CASSEETGSYGYTF
15 TRBV18 CASSPLEQRSYEQYF
17 TRBV18 CASSPSGGSYSNQPQHF
16 TRBV28 CASSLRGDRATYEQYF
14 TRBV30 CAWSVVEGNQPQHF
16 TRBV6-5 CASSYSNSEGVQPQHF
15 TRBV15 CATSRDLGGYYGYTF
13 TRBV20-1 CSARGDSNYGYTF